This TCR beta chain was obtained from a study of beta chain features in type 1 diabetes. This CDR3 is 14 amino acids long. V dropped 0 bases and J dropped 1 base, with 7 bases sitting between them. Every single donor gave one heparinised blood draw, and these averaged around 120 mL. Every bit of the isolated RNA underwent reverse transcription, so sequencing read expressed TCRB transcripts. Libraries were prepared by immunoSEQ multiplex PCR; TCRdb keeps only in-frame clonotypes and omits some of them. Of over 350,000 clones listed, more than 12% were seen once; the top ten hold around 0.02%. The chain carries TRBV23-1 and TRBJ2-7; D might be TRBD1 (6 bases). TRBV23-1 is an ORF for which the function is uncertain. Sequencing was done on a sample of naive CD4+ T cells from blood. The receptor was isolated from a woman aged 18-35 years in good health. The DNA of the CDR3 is TGCGCCAGCAGTCAATCGGACAGTTCCTACGAGCAGTACTTC. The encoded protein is CASSQSDSSYEQYF.